What follows are 18 T cell receptor beta chains derived from one specimen sequenced in a study of T cell changes during pregnancy in multiple sclerosis (dated by TCRdb to the late 2010s). Library preparation was by the immunoSEQ multiplex PCR assay. TCRdb retrieved this table from immuneACCESS and kept in-frame rearrangements only. Not all clones are present; in checked studies, unresolved V genes account for under half, and no reason is known for the remainder. The sample table contains around 58,000 clones; only one count was recorded for 91% of them. Approximately 0.45% of the sample lies in the top ten. Specimen: CD4+ T cells from peripheral blood mononuclear cells, collected after pregnancy. These receptors were collected from a female donor in good health, enrolled as a control in a pregnancy study.

A single count supports this clone. The chain is built from TRBV7-8 and TRBJ2-7, with 7 bases matching TRBD1. Trimming took 5 bases from V and 7 from J; bases not matched to a gene: 5. This CDR3 is built from 12 residues. The germline V gene has CDR1 SGHVS and CDR2 FQNEAQ. The CDR3 region is CASSPRRGEQYF. The CDR3 DNA is TGTGCCAGCAGCCCCCGCAGGGGGGAGCAGTACTTC.

The rearrangement uses TRBV7-9 and TRBJ2-3, with 7 bases lining up with TRBD2. The germline V gene encodes CDR1 SEHNR and CDR2 FQNEAQ (reference sequence). V trimming: 1 base; J trimming: 3 bases; junction bases outside the gene matches: 10. This CDR3 has 17 amino acids. CDR3 nucleotide sequence: TGTGCCAGCAGCTTAGAGGGACTAACAATGAAAACAGATACGCAGTATTTT. It yields the protein CASSLEGLTMKTDTQYF.

The chain recombines TRBV19 with TRBJ2-2; 16 nucleotides align to TRBD2. V lost 4 bases and J lost 2; bases outside the gene matches: 4. Germline values: CDR1 LNHDA, CDR2 SQIVND (reference sequence). CDR3 size: 18 residues. CDR3 nucleotide sequence: TGTGCCAGTAGTACGGGACTAGCGGGGGGGATTAACACCGGGGAGCTGTTTTTT. Residues: CASSTGLAGGINTGELFF.

CDR3 sequence: CASSGLDLASTDTQYF. The CDR3 DNA follows: TGTGCCAGCTCCGGGTTAGATTTAGCGAGCACAGATACGCAGTATTTT. The V call is TRBV19, the J call TRBJ2-3; tentatively, D is TRBD2 (5 bases). In germline, CDR1 is LNHDA, CDR2 SQIVND (reference sequence). The CDR3 sequence is 16 residues long. V was cut by 9 bases and J by 0 bases, with 19 bases left in between.

This chain links TRBV7-3 with TRBJ2-5; no clear D gene. The CDR3 runs 13 residues. In germline, CDR1 is SGHTA, CDR2 FQGTGA. V was shortened by 4 bases and J by 0 bases, with 6 bases between the two germline ends. The DNA for the CDR3 is TGTGCCAGCAGCTCGGAGTACCAAGAGACCCAGTACTTC. Translating it yields CASSSEYQETQYF.

This clone has more than one count but fewer than ten. V is TRBV9 and J is TRBJ1-1; D gene unclear. The CDR3 length is 14 residues. In germline, CDR1 is SGDLS, CDR2 YYNGEE. Trimming cost V 0 bases and J 2 bases, with 8 bases left between them. For the CDR3, the DNA is TGTGCCAGCAGCGTAGGTAACACCAACACTGAAGCTTTCTTT. Protein product: CASSVGNTNTEAFF.

The chain combines TRBV5-1 with TRBJ2-7; 9 bases agree with TRBD1. Germline assignment: CDR1 SGHRS and CDR2 YFSETQ. V trimming: 6 bases; J trimming: 7 bases; junction bases outside the gene matches: 11. This CDR3 contains 14 residues. The CDR3 sequence: CASTEQTGGWEQYF. CDR3 nucleotide sequence: TGCGCCAGCACCGAACAGACAGGGGGGTGGGAGCAGTACTTC.

The rearrangement joins TRBV4-3 to TRBJ1-5, with D unresolved. Trimming shortened V by 1 base and J by 5 bases, and 9 bases separated the two germline ends. The germline CDR1 and CDR2 sequences are LGHNA and YSLEER. The CDR3 has 14 amino acids. The CDR3 protein is CASSQGQEDQPQHF. The CDR3 coding sequence is TGCGCCAGCAGCCAAGGACAAGAAGATCAGCCCCAGCATTTT.

V and J are TRBV6-1 and TRBJ2-3, with D unresolved. Trimming left V 4 bases short and J 0 bases short, with 8 bases between. Germline V lookup: CDR1 MNHNS, CDR2 SASEGT. The CDR3 spans 14 residues. The CDR3 DNA is TGTGCCAGCAGTGTTGGCCACAGCACAGATACGCAGTATTTT. This gives the protein CASSVGHSTDTQYF.

This chain connects TRBV19 to TRBJ2-7; 9 bases align to TRBD1. Germline V lookup: CDR1 LNHDA, CDR2 SQIVND (reference sequence). J was trimmed by 4 bases and V by 3 bases; bases with no gene match: 1. The CDR3 contains 13 residues. CDR3 in amino acids: CASSIDRGYEQYF. CDR3 bases: TGTGCCAGTAGTATCGACAGGGGGTACGAGCAGTACTTC. The whole variable domain, filled in from reference TRBV19 and TRBJ2-7, reads DGGITQSPKYLFRKEGQNVTLSCEQNLNHDAMYWYRQDPGQGLRLIYYSQIVNDFQKGDIAEGYSVSREKKESFPLTVTSAQKNPTAFYLCASSIDRGYEQYFGPGTRLTVT.

The chain joins TRBV5-1 to TRBJ1-6; tentative D call: TRBD1 (6 bases). The CDR3 consists of 15 residues. Trimming removed 4 bases from V and 0 bases from J, with 8 bases in between. CDR1 and CDR2 (germline): SGHRS, YFSETQ. The CDR3 here is CASSPDSSYNSPLHF. The CDR3 DNA reads TGCGCCAGCAGCCCGGACAGCTCCTATAATTCACCCCTCCACTTT.

The CDR3 loop reads CASSQDMTAYNEQFF. CDR3 DNA sequence: TGCGCCAGCAGCCAAGATATGACAGCCTACAATGAGCAGTTCTTC. This chain uses TRBV4-3 with TRBJ2-1; tentative D call: TRBD1 (5 bases). The ends were cut back, 0 bases at V and 2 bases at J, with 8 bases in the middle. Germline CDR1 is LGHNA and CDR2 is YSLEER. This CDR3 region has 15 residues.

The chain joins TRBV18 to TRBJ1-2, with TRBD1 as a possible D gene (5 bases). Looked up from germline, CDR1 is KGHSH and CDR2 is LQKENI. This CDR3 has 13 residues. Trimming removed 5 bases from V and 6 bases from J, with 13 bases in between. CDR3 bases: TGTGCCAGCTCATCTGCAGGGATGGATGGCTACACCTTC. This encodes CASSSAGMDGYTF.

V gene TRBV2 combines with J gene TRBJ2-1; D is perhaps TRBD1 (5 bases). This CDR3 spans 16 amino acids. V shed 7 bases and J shed 5 bases, with 21 bases lying between them. The germline V gene encodes CDR1 SNHLY and CDR2 FYNNEI. CDR3: CASKKTGAYGNNEQFF. CDR3 bases: TGTGCCAGCAAGAAAACAGGCGCCTATGGTAACAATGAGCAGTTCTTC.

V is TRBV5-5 and J is TRBJ1-2; D is ambiguous. Germline V gene lookup returns CDR1 SGHKS and CDR2 YYEKEE (reference sequence). Trimming left V 4 bases short and J 1 base short, with 8 bases between. The CDR3 extends over 13 amino acids. The CDR3 DNA reads TGTGCCAGCAGCCAGACACATAACTATGGCTACACCTTC. Its translation is CASSQTHNYGYTF.

The rearrangement joins TRBV6-1 to TRBJ2-1; D possibly corresponds to TRBD1 (5 bases). Trimming took 7 bases from V and 5 from J, leaving 15 bases between them. The CDR3 covers 14 residues. Germline V gives CDR1 MNHNS, CDR2 SASEGT. CDR3 DNA: TGTGCCAGCACAGTTCAGGGTCCCCACAATGAGCAGTTCTTC. Encoded protein: CASTVQGPHNEQFF.

The chain recombines TRBV5-8 with TRBJ1-1; D unresolved. The V end lost 0 bases, the J end lost 0 bases, and 9 bases lay between the germline ends. Germline lookup yields CDR1 SGHTS and CDR2 YDEGEE. The CDR3 has 15 amino acids. The CDR3 loop is CASSLVLRLNTEAFF. The CDR3 region has the DNA TGTGCCAGCAGCTTGGTCTTGCGATTGAACACTGAAGCTTTCTTT.

The CDR3 sequence is CATSTELGYTF. CDR3 nucleotide sequence: TGTGCCACCTCGACAGAACTTGGCTACACCTTC. The V and J genes are TRBV6-5 and TRBJ1-2; D possibly corresponds to TRBD1 (5 bases). Germline loops: CDR1 MNHEY, CDR2 SVGAGI. There are 11 residues in the CDR3. Deletions cut 10 bases from V and 7 bases from J, with 13 bases between.